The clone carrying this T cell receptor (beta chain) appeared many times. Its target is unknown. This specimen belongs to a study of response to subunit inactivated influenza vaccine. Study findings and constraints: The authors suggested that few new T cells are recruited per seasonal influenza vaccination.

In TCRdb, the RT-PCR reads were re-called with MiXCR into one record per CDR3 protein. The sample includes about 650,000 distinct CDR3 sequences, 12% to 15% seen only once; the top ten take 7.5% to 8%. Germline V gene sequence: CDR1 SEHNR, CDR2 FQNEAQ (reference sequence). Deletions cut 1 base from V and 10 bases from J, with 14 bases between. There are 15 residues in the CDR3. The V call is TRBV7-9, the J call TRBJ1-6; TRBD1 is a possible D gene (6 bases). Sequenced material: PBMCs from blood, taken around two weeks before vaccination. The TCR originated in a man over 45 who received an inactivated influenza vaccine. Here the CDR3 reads CASSLGTEGSSPLHF. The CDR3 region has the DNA TGTGCCAGCAGCTTAGGGACAGAAGGAAGCTCACCCCTCCACTTT.